Sequencing of this T cell receptor (beta chain) was carried out in a study of blood T cell repertoires in COVID-19. Across the whole study: Material from acute and convalescent COVID-19 was sourced from the United States, Italy and Spain. T cells, B-cell-depleted T cells, or PBMCs provided the cDNA or gDNA that served as material.

Methods used by the authors: Reference gene primer amplification yielded estimated nucleated cell counts. Assay: immunoSEQ multiplex PCR; the TCRdb copy retains only in-frame clones and omits some. V and J calls and clone size are those listed in that table; D and trimming were worked out from the DNA. The sample consists of about 55,000 clones, about 73% of them appearing once. J was trimmed by 4 bases and V by 3 bases; bases with no gene match: 9. Per germline, CDR1 SGHRS and CDR2 YFSETQ. This CDR3 has 16 residues. This TCR was recovered from a woman in her 70s with acute or convalescent COVID-19. The sequenced material came from peripheral blood. V gene TRBV5-1 combines with J gene TRBJ1-3; 8 bases agree with TRBD1. The CDR3 sequence is CASSSGQGVGGNTIYF. CDR3 nucleotide sequence: TGCGCCAGCAGCTCAGGACAGGGTGTGGGGGGAAACACCATATATTTT.